These 9 T cell receptor beta chains were all obtained from the same sample, sequenced in a study of OX40 agonist ivuxolimab in advanced cancers. TCRdb's table, derived via immunoSEQ multiplex PCR, lists solely in-frame clones and lacks some. Altogether around 29,000 clones are present, more than 85% being singletons, with the ten largest covering about 8.4%. Sequencing used CD4+ or CD8+ T cells sorted from blood, obtained in a trial of the OX40 agonist ivuxolimab. The source is an adult with an advanced solid tumor such as melanoma, head and neck, liver or kidney cancer.

The chain employs TRBV9 and TRBJ1-1; D remains ambiguous. V was shortened by 5 bases and J by 8 bases, with 16 bases between the two germline ends. CDR1 and CDR2 from the germline V gene are SGDLS and YYNGEE. The CDR3 has 13 residues. The DNA of the CDR3 is TGTGCCAGCAGACAAGACTCCGCTGCGGAAGCTTTCTTT. Protein product: CASRQDSAAEAFF.

This clone was seen a few times. The chain joins TRBV27 to TRBJ1-1; D possibly corresponds to TRBD1 (5 bases). This CDR3 is 12 amino acids long. V lost 4 bases and J 10 bases, leaving 13 bases between the germline ends. CDR1 is MNHEY, CDR2 SMNVEV, per germline (reference sequence). CDR3 sequence (DNA): TGTGCCAGCAGTTCTCTTGCCAGGGTAGCTTTCTTT. Translating it yields CASSSLARVAFF.

The V and J genes are TRBV10-2 and TRBJ1-1; D might be TRBD1 (6 bases). The germline gives CDR1 WSHSY, CDR2 SAAADI. Trimming took 4 bases from V and 1 from J, leaving 7 bases between them. This CDR3 region has 13 residues. CDR3 sequence: CASSGTANTEAFF. CDR3 sequence (DNA): TGCGCCAGCAGTGGGACAGCGAACACTGAAGCTTTCTTT.

The chain employs TRBV9 and TRBJ1-5; D gene uncertain. The CDR3 sequence is 13 residues long. Germline lookup yields CDR1 SGDLS and CDR2 YYNGEE. Trimming removed 2 bases from V and 10 bases from J, with 13 bases in between. CDR3 in amino acids: CASSVEGRFPQHF. Here the CDR3 DNA reads TGTGCCAGCAGCGTGGAAGGACGGTTTCCCCAGCATTTT.

The chain uses TRBV5-4 and TRBJ1-2, with D hard to call. The V gene's germline CDR1 is SGHNT and CDR2 YYREEE (reference sequence). The germline V and J ends were trimmed by 2 bases and 0 bases, with 23 bases remaining between them. The CDR3 has 19 amino acids. The CDR3 spells CASSFVAGKQRLSNYGYTF. Written as DNA, the CDR3 is TGTGCCAGCAGCTTTGTCGCGGGGAAGCAACGCCTCTCTAACTATGGCTACACCTTC.

The chain combines TRBV6-5 with TRBJ1-1; D is uncertain. Germline lookup yields CDR1 MNHEY and CDR2 SVGAGI. Trimming left V 5 bases short and J 1 base short, with 8 bases between. The CDR3 has 13 residues. DNA for the CDR3: TGTGCCAGCAGTAACAGCCAGAACACTGAAGCTTTCTTT. It codes for CASSNSQNTEAFF.

V usage is TRBV10-2 and J usage is TRBJ2-7, with TRBD2 matching over 12 bases. V was pared by 0 bases and J by 1 base, with 4 bases of the junction left unmatched. Germline CDR1 is WSHSY and CDR2 is SAAADI. This CDR3 is built from 17 residues. In DNA, the CDR3 is TGCGCCAGCAGTGAGTCGACAGGACTAGCGGGGTCCTACGAGCAGTACTTC. Translation: CASSESTGLAGSYEQYF.

The chain is built from TRBV27 and TRBJ2-5; 12 bases fit TRBD2. The V segment lost 7 bases and the J segment 3 bases; nucleotides outside the gene matches: 6. The CDR3 length is 15 residues. Germline CDR1 MNHEY, CDR2 SMNVEV (reference sequence). The DNA for the CDR3 is TGTGCCAGCACTATACTAGCGGGAGGAAAAGAGACCCAGTACTTC. This sequence encodes CASTILAGGKETQYF.

The V and J genes are TRBV28 and TRBJ2-7; D not certain. The germline CDR1 and CDR2 sequences are MDHEN and SYDVKM. V was cut by 1 base and J by 5 bases, with 6 bases left in between. The CDR3 has 12 amino acids. Here the CDR3 reads CASSLYLDEQYF. CDR3 sequence (DNA): TGTGCCAGCAGTTTATATCTCGACGAGCAGTACTTC.